This T cell receptor (beta chain) stems from a study of shared clonotypes between healthy human individuals. Germline loops: CDR1 SSHAT, CDR2 FNYEAQ (reference sequence). The CDR3 loop spans 13 amino acids. Germline trimming cut 4 bases from V and 7 bases from J; bases unmatched to any gene: 4. With unsorted samples, genomic DNA was obtained from approximately 96 million PBMCs. It was at deep level that the assay was run. The method was immunoSEQ multiplex PCR; TCRdb's version includes in-frame clones alone and lacks a portion of them. In the table there are more than 400,000 clones, around 73% of which are singletons. This clone came up once.

The sequenced sample consisted of PBMCs. The genes are TRBV7-7 and TRBJ2-1; 7 bases line up with TRBD1. This TCR derives from a woman between 35 and 50 years old in good health. Some clones in this sample may be carry-over from other donors' samples. CDR3 sequence: CASSSGQRNEQFF. CDR3 DNA: TGTGCCAGCAGCTCGGGACAGAGGAATGAGCAGTTCTTC.